The 15 T cell receptor beta chains in this list originate from one sample, sequenced in a study of blood T cell repertoires in COVID-19. The repertoire was sequenced with immunoSEQ multiplex PCR; TCRdb's copy has only in-frame clones and lacks some. The sample has 75,000 to 95,000 clones; approximately 90% are singletons. Sequencing was performed on peripheral blood. The source is a man aged 60 to 69 with acute or convalescent COVID-19.

V and J are TRBV28 and TRBJ1-6; tentatively, D is TRBD1 (5 bases). Trimming removed 7 bases at V and 8 bases at J, with 18 bases between. The germline gives CDR1 MDHEN, CDR2 SYDVKM. This CDR3 spans 15 amino acids. The CDR3 DNA reads TGTGCCAGCAACCAGGGCGGTTTGGTGGATTCACCCCTCCACTTT. It translates to CASNQGGLVDSPLHF.

V is TRBV12-3 or TRBV12-4 and J is TRBJ1-5; D gene ambiguous. Trimming left V 5 bases short and J 5 bases short, with 10 bases between. The CDR3 has 13 residues. The CDR3 loop reads CASSPRRDQPQHF. DNA for the CDR3: TGTGCCAGCAGTCCCAGACGGGATCAGCCCCAGCATTTT.

The rearrangement uses TRBV15 and TRBJ2-3; 7 bases fit TRBD2. This CDR3 contains 16 residues. Per germline, CDR1 LNHNV and CDR2 YYDKDF (reference sequence). Trimming removed 4 bases from V and 1 base from J; junction bases left unmatched: 8. The CDR3 nucleotides read TGTGCCACCAGCACCCCTAGGCTAGCGGGCACAGATACGCAGTATTTT. This codes for CATSTPRLAGTDTQYF.

This chain links TRBV7-6 with TRBJ1-1, with D possibly being TRBD1 (6 bases). Germline V gives CDR1 SGHVS, CDR2 FNYEAQ. V gave up 1 base and J gave up 7 bases, with 10 bases separating them. CDR3 size: 13 residues. CDR3 in amino acids: CASSLGQGNEAFF. In DNA form, the CDR3 reads TGTGCCAGCAGCTTAGGGCAGGGGAATGAAGCTTTCTTT.

The rearrangement uses TRBV5-1 and TRBJ2-5, with 13 bases matching TRBD2. The trim removed 1 base at V and 1 base at J, leaving 4 bases unmatched. Germline V gives CDR1 SGHRS, CDR2 YFSETQ. The CDR3 loop spans 17 amino acids. For the CDR3, the DNA is TGCGCCAGCAGCTTGCAACTAGCGGGGGGGACCCAAGAGACCCAGTACTTC. Encoded protein: CASSLQLAGGTQETQYF.

The rearrangement joins TRBV7-2 to TRBJ2-7; TRBD1 agrees at 7 bases. The CDR3 spans 14 residues. CDR1 is SGHTA and CDR2 is FQGNSA in the germline V gene. V was pared by 6 bases and J by 3 bases, with 8 bases of the junction left unmatched. In nucleotides, the CDR3 is TGTGCCAGCAGGTTTGCCCGGGACAGCTACGAGCAGTACTTC. It codes for CASRFARDSYEQYF.

This clone has a handful of counts. In nucleotides, the CDR3 is TGTGCCAGCAGCGTAGAAATGAGGCGGGGAACCGGGGAGCTGTTTTTT. The encoded protein is CASSVEMRRGTGELFF. This rearrangement joins TRBV9 to TRBJ2-2; a weak D match, TRBD2 (6 bases). CDR1 is SGDLS and CDR2 is YYNGEE in the germline V gene. This CDR3 is 16 amino acids long. V lost 0 bases and J lost 5, with 14 bases in between. The full variable domain, rest sourced from reference TRBV9 and TRBJ2-2, is DSGVTQTPKHLITATGQRVTLRCSPRSGDLSVYWYQQSLDQGLQFLIQYYNGEERAKGNILERFSAQQFPDLHSELNLSSLELGDSALYFCASSVEMRRGTGELFFGEGSRLTVL.

The genes are TRBV11-2 and TRBJ1-1, with a possible D match to TRBD1 (5 bases). CDR1 and CDR2 (germline): SGHAT, FQNNGV. The CDR3 is 12 residues long. Trimming removed 5 bases from V and 8 bases from J, with 12 bases in between. Here the CDR3 DNA reads TGTGCCAGCAGCCCTAGGGGCAGGGAAGCTTTCTTT. This gives the protein CASSPRGREAFF.

This clone was seen a single time. This chain connects TRBV5-5 to TRBJ2-5; D may be TRBD1 (6 bases). Trimming left V 0 bases short and J 5 bases short, with 17 bases between. The CDR3 loop spans 16 amino acids. Germline CDR1 reads SGHKS; CDR2 reads YYEKEE (reference sequence). CDR3: CASSLDRVRVRETQYF. The DNA for the CDR3 is TGTGCCAGCAGCTTGGACAGGGTTCGGGTACGGGAGACCCAGTACTTC. Full variable domain (remainder filled in from reference TRBV5-5 and TRBJ2-5): DAGVTQSPTHLIKTRGQQVTLRCSPISGHKSVSWYQQVLGQGPQFIFQYYEKEERGRGNFPDRFSARQFPNYSSELNVNALLLGDSALYLCASSLDRVRVRETQYFGPGTRLLVL.

The chain links TRBV7-9 to TRBJ2-1; perhaps TRBD1 as D (6 bases). Trimming took off 6 bases at V and 7 bases at J, with 19 bases between the two ends. The CDR3 runs to 15 residues. Germline V gene data show CDR1 as SEHNR and CDR2 as FQNEAQ (reference sequence). CDR3 in DNA: TGTGCCAGCAGTTATTCGGGACAAATCGCGAATGAGCAGTTCTTC. Its protein is CASSYSGQIANEQFF.

The rearrangement uses TRBV20-1 and TRBJ1-2; 7 bases agree with TRBD1. Germline CDR1 reads DFQATT; CDR2 reads SNEGSKA (reference sequence). V was pared by 3 bases and J by 7 bases, with 2 bases of the junction left unmatched. The CDR3 extends over 11 amino acids. This CDR3 is CSASHRGGYTF. Written as DNA, the CDR3 is TGCAGTGCTAGTCACAGGGGTGGCTACACCTTC.

This clone appeared a few times. The chain employs TRBV5-6 and TRBJ2-1, with 7 bases aligning to TRBD1. The CDR3 spans 15 residues. The ends lost 2 bases at V and 4 bases at J; junction bases unmatched: 6. Germline CDR1 is SGHDT and CDR2 is YYEEEE. DNA for the CDR3: TGTGCCAGCAGCTTTTGGACAGGCGTATACAATGAGCAGTTCTTC. Protein: CASSFWTGVYNEQFF.

This rearrangement joins TRBV5-6 to TRBJ2-2; 7 nucleotides align to TRBD1. The CDR3 has 13 residues. From germline, CDR1 is SGHDT and CDR2 YYEEEE. The V and J ends lost 1 base and 6 bases, in that order; junction bases with no gene match: 0. CDR3 bases: TGTGCCAGCAGCTTGACAGGGGCCGGGGAGCTGTTTTTT. Its protein is CASSLTGAGELFF.

The V call is TRBV6-5, the J call TRBJ1-5; TRBD1 is a possible D gene (5 bases). The CDR3 is 14 residues long. Trimming removed 0 bases at V and 7 bases at J, with 10 bases between. Per the germline V gene, CDR1 is MNHEY and CDR2 is SVGAGI. In DNA, the CDR3 is TGTGCCAGCAGTTACTCGCCAGGGCGGCAGCCCCAGCATTTT. Its translation: CASSYSPGRQPQHF.

This chain links TRBV5-1 with TRBJ2-1, with 11 nucleotides matching TRBD2. The V segment lost 3 bases and the J segment 9 bases; nucleotides outside the gene matches: 8. Germline loops: CDR1 SGHRS, CDR2 YFSETQ. CDR3 size: 15 residues. For the CDR3, the DNA is TGCGCCAGCAGCTCCTCCGGGACTAGCGGTGGTGAGCAGTTCTTC. Translation gives CASSSSGTSGGEQFF.